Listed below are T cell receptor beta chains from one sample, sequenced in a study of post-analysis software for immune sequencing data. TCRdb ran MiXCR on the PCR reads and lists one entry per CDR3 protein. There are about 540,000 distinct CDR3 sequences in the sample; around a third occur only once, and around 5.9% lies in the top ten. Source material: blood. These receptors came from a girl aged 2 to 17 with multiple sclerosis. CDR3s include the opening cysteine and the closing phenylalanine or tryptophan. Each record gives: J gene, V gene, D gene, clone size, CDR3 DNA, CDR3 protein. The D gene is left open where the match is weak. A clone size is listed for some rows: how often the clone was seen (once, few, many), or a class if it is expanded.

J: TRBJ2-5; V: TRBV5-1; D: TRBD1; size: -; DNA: TGCGCCAGCAGCCCAGACAGGGCCCTGGATCGAGAGACCCAGTACTTC; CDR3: CASSPDRALDRETQYF
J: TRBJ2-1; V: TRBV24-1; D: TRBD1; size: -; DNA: TGTGCCACCGGGACAGACAATGAGCAGTTCTTC; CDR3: CATGTDNEQFF
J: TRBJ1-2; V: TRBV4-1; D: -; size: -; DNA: TGCGCCAGCAGCCAAGATATGGAGACAGCTAACTATGGCTACACCTTC; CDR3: CASSQDMETANYGYTF
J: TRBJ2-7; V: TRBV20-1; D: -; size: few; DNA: TGCAGTGCTAGACGAGGCGCAGGAGCCTACGAGCAGTACTTC; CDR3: CSARRGAGAYEQYF
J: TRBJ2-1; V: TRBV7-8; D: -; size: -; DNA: TGTGCCAGCAGCTTAGTTCCGGCGGGGAGTTCCTACAATGAGCAGTTCTTC; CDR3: CASSLVPAGSSYNEQFF
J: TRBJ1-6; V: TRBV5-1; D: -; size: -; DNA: TGCGCCAGCAGCTTGGGGGGCAGGAAAAATTCACCCCTCCACTTT; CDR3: CASSLGGRKNSPLHF
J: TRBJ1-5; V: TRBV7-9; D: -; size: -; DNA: TGTGCCAGCAGCTTAGCGCTAGGTGATCAGCCCCAGCATTTT; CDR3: CASSLALGDQPQHF
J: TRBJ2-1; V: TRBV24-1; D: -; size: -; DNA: TGTGCCACCAGTGATTTGGGTCGATCGGGGAACTCCGATGAGCAGTTCTTC; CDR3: CATSDLGRSGNSDEQFF
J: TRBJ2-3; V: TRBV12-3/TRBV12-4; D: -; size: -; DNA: TGTGCCAGCAGGTCACTGGATGGGCCCTTAACAGATACGCAGTATTTT; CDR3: CASRSLDGPLTDTQYF
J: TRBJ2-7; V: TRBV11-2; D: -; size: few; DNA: TGTGCCAGCAGCTTAGAATCAGGGGCTTCTGCCTACGAGCAGTACTTC; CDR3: CASSLESGASAYEQYF
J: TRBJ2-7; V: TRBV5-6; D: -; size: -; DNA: TGTGCCAGCAGCTCAGCAGGCGATTCCTACGAGCAGTACTTC; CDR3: CASSSAGDSYEQYF
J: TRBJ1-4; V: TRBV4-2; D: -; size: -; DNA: TGTGCCAGCAGCCAAGGGGTACAGGGCGATAATGAAAAACTGTTTTTT; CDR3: CASSQGVQGDNEKLFF
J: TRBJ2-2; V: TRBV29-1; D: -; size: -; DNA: TGCAGCGCTGGGACACGCTCCGGGGAGCTGTTTTTT; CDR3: CSAGTRSGELFF
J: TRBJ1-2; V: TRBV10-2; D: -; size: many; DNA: TGCGCCAGCAGTGAGTCCATGGTGCCTCTGGTTGGCTACACCTTC; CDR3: CASSESMVPLVGYTF
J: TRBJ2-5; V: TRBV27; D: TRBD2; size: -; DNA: TGTGCCAGCAGCCCAAGACTAGCGGGGCTCCAAGAGACCCAGTACTTC; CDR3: CASSPRLAGLQETQYF
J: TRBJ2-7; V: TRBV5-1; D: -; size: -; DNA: TGCGCCAGCAGCTTGTTACCGGGGGCGGTCTACGAGCAGTACTTC; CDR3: CASSLLPGAVYEQYF
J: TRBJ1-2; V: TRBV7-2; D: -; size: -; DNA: TGTGCCAGCAGCCGCCTAGGTACTATAAACTATGGCTACACCTTC; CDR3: CASSRLGTINYGYTF
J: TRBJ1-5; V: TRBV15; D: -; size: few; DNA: TGTGCCACCAGCAGAGAAGCGAGACAGGCCTATAGCAATCAGCCCCAGCATTTT; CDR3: CATSREARQAYSNQPQHF
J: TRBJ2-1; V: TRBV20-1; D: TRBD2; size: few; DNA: TGCAGTGCTAGGCCGCTCTCAGCGGGGGGGCTGGCTCAGTTCTTC; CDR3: CSARPLSAGGLAQFF
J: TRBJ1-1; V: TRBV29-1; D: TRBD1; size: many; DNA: TGCAGCGCCCAGGGACAGGGAAGGGGGGATACTGAAGCTTTCTTT; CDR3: CSAQGQGRGDTEAFF
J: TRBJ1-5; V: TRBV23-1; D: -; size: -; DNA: TGCGCCAGCAGTCAATCGGGCAGGGGAGAGGATCAGCCCCAGCATTTT; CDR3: CASSQSGRGEDQPQHF
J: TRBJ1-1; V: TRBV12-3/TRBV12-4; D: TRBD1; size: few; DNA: TGTGCCAGCAGCCCGATGGGGACAGGGGGGAACACTGAAGCTTTCTTT; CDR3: CASSPMGTGGNTEAFF
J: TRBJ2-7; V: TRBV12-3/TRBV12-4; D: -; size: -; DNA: TGTGCCAGCAGTTTATTTCAGGAAACCTACGAGCAGTACTTC; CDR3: CASSLFQETYEQYF
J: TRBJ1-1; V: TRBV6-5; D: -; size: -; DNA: TGTGCCGGCAACTTAAACCTTTTGGGCGCTGAAGCTTTCTTT; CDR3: CAGNLNLLGAEAFF
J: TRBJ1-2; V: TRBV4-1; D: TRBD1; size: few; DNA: TGCGCCAGCAGCCCGAGACAGGGGGGAAACTATGGCTACACCTTC; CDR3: CASSPRQGGNYGYTF
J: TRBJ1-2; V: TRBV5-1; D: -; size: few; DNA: TGCGCCAGCAGCTTGAGTTCCTATTATGGCTACACCTTC; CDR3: CASSLSSYYGYTF
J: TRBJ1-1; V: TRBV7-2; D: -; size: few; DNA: TGTGCCAGCAGCAATAAAGCGAACACTGAAGCTTTCTTT; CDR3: CASSNKANTEAFF
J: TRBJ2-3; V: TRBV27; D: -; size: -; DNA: TGTGCCAGCAGACGTAGCGGAGCCACAGATACGCAGTATTTT; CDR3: CASRRSGATDTQYF
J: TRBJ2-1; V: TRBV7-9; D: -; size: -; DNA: TGTGCCAGCACCCTGAACAGGGTAGGGGGATATGAGCAGTTCTTC; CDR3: CASTLNRVGGYEQFF
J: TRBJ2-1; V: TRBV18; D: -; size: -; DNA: TGTGCCAGCTCACCTAGTGTCTACAATGAGCAGTTCTTC; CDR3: CASSPSVYNEQFF
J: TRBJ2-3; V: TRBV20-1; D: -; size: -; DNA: TGCAGTGCTCCCTCAATAGGACAGTCCGCAGATACGCAGTATTTT; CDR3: CSAPSIGQSADTQYF
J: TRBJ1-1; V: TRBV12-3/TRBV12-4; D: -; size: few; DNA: TGTGCCAGCAGCGCACAGGACACTGAAGCTTTCTTT; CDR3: CASSAQDTEAFF
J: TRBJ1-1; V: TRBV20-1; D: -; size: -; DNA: TGCAGTGCTAGATCTTCATTTGGCACTGAAGCTTTCTTT; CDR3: CSARSSFGTEAFF
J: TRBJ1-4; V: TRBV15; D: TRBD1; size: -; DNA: TGTGCCACCAGCAGAGATGGGGGGACAGGGAATGAAAAACTGTTTTTT; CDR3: CATSRDGGTGNEKLFF
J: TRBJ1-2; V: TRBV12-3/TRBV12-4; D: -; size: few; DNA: TGTGCCAGCATTTCCCAAGCCGGGACCCTTGGCGGCTACACCTTC; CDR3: CASISQAGTLGGYTF
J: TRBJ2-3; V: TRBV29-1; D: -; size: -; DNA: TGCAGCGTTTTAGTAGGCGCGTCAGATACGCAGTATTTT; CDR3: CSVLVGASDTQYF
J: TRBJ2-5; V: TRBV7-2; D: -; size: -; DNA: TGTGCCAGCAGCCTCAGTTTGGGCGACCAAGAGACCCAGTACTTC; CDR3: CASSLSLGDQETQYF
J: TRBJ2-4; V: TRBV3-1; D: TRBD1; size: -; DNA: TGTGCCAGCAGAAAGGGACAGGCCCCAGCGAACATTCAGTACTTC; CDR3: CASRKGQAPANIQYF
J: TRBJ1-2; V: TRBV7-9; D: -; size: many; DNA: TGTGCCAGCAGCTTAGAGCAACAGAGCTATGGCTACACCTTC; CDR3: CASSLEQQSYGYTF
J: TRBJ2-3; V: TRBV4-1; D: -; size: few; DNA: TGCGCCAGCAGCCTCCTCGGACTCTACACAGATACGCAGTATTTT; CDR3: CASSLLGLYTDTQYF
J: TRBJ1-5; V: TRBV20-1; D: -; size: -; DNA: TGCAGTGCTGGGAAGGAGGGTGGTCAGCCCCAGCATTTT; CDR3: CSAGKEGGQPQHF
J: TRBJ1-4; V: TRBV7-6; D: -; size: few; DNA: TGTGCCAGCGGGGCAGGGCCTAAACTGTTTTTT; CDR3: CASGAGPKLFF
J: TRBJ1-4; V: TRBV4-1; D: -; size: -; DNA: TGCGCCAGCAGCCAGGCCCCCTTGGGTGAAAAACTGTTTTTT; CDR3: CASSQAPLGEKLFF
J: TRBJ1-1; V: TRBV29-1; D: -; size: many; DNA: TGCAGCGTTGCAAACACTGAAGCTTTCTTT; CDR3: CSVANTEAFF
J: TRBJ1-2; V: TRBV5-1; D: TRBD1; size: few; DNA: TGCGCCAGCAGCTTGGCGAGACAGGGCAGCTATGGCTACACCTTC; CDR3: CASSLARQGSYGYTF
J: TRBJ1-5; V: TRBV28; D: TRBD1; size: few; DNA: TGTGCCAGCAGCCTAACGACAGGGAGATCGGGTCAGCCCCAGCATTTT; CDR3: CASSLTTGRSGQPQHF
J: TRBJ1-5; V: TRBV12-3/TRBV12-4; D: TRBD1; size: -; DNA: TGTGCCAGCAGTGCGGACAGGGTAGATCAGCCCCAGCATTTT; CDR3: CASSADRVDQPQHF
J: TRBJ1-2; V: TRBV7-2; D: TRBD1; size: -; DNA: TGTGCCAGCAGCCGGGACAGGGCCGGATATGGCTACACCTTC; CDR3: CASSRDRAGYGYTF
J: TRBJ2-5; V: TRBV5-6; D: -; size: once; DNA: TGTGCCAGCTGGCGGTTGGGCGAGGGATCGCAAGAGACCCAGTACTTC; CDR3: CASWRLGEGSQETQYF